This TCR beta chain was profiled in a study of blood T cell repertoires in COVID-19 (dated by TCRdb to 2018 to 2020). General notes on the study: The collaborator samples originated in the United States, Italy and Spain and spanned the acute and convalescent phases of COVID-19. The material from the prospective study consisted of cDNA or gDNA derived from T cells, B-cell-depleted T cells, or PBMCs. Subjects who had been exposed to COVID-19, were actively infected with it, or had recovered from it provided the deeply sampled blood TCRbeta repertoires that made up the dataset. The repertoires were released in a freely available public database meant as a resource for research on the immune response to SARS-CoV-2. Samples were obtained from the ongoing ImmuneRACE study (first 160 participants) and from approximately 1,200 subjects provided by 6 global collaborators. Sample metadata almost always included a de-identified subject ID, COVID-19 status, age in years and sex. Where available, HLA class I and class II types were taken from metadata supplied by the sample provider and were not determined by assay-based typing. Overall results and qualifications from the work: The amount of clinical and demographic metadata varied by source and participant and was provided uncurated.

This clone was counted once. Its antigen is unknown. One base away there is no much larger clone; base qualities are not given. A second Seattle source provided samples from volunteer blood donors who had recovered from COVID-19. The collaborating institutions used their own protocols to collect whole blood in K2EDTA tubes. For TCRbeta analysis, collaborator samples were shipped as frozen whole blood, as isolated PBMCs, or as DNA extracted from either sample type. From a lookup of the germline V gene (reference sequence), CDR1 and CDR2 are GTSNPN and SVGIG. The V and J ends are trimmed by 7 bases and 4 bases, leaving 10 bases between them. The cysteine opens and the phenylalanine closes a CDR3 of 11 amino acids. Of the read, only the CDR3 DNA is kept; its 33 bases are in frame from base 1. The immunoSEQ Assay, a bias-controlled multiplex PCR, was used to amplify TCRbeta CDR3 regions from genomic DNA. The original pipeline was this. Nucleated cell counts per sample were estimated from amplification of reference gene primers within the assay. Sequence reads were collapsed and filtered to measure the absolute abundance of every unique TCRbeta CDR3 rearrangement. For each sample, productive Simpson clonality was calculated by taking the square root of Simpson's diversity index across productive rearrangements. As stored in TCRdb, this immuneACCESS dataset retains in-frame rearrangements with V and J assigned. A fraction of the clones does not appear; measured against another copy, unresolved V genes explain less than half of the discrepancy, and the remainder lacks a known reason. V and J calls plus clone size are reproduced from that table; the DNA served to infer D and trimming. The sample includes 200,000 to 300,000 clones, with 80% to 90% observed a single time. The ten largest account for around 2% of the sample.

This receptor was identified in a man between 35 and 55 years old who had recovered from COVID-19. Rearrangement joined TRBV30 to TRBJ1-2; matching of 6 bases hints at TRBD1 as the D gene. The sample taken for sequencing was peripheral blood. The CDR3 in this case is CASDSFYGYTF. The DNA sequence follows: TGTGCCTCGGACAGCTTCTATGGCTACACCTTC.